Below are 25 T cell receptor beta chains sequenced from a single sample in a study of Tregs in tolerant kidney transplant recipients. The data were produced by immunoSEQ multiplex PCR, yet TCRdb's version contains in-frame clones alone and is incomplete. The sample yields some 66,000 clones, over 85% seen once. This specimen was CD8+ T cells from blood, taken before the transplant. Receptor source: a human donor who received a combined kidney and bone marrow transplant.

The chain combines TRBV19 with TRBJ1-1; weak D call: TRBD1 (6 bases). V was cut by 7 bases and J by 3 bases, with 9 bases left in between. Germline values: CDR1 LNHDA, CDR2 SQIVND (reference sequence). The CDR3 covers 12 residues. CDR3 in DNA: TGTGCCAGTACCCCAGGGGACACTGAAGCTTTCTTT. Protein sequence: CASTPGDTEAFF.

The rearrangement uses TRBV13 and TRBJ1-3, with 8 bases aligning to TRBD1. The J segment lost 0 bases and the V segment lost 5 bases, leaving 9 bases of the junction unmatched. Germline loops: CDR1 PRHDT, CDR2 FYEKMQ (reference sequence). The CDR3 is 17 amino acids. Written as DNA, the CDR3 is TGTGCCAGCAGCGAACACAGGGGGGGTAACTCTGGAAACACCATATATTTT. It translates to CASSEHRGGNSGNTIYF.

About this clone itself: The DNA is left out, because the CDR3 cannot be placed on it with certainty; the CDR3 is given as TCRdb lists it. The chain couples TRBV21-1 to TRBJ2-7; TRBD2 was called by the table and not checked on the DNA. TRBV21-1 has pseudogene status. The CDR3 has 24 amino acids, counting both end residues. The CDR3 sequence is CASNKTVESMSTINRRYHCYEQYF.

The rearrangement links TRBV27 to TRBJ2-7, with 8 bases matching TRBD2. The CDR3 extends over 13 amino acids. V lost 9 bases and J lost 2; bases outside the gene matches: 6. Germline V gene sequence: CDR1 MNHEY, CDR2 SMNVEV (reference sequence). The CDR3 loop reads CASRLAGPYEQYF. In DNA, the CDR3 is TGTGCCAGTAGATTAGCGGGGCCCTACGAGCAGTACTTC.

V gene TRBV5-6 combines with J gene TRBJ2-5; D is perhaps TRBD2 (6 bases). The germline V gene has CDR1 SGHDT and CDR2 YYEEEE. CDR3 length: 15 amino acids. V lost 0 bases to trimming and J lost 4 bases, with 13 bases between them. The CDR3 sequence is CASSLGGGAGETQYF. In DNA form, the CDR3 reads TGTGCCAGCAGCTTGGGTGGCGGGGCGGGAGAGACCCAGTACTTC.

This rearrangement joins TRBV7-3 to TRBJ2-3; 8 bases are a match to TRBD1. The germline V gene encodes CDR1 SGHTA and CDR2 FQGTGA. J lost 3 bases, V lost 2 bases, and 4 bases had no gene match. This CDR3 region has 15 residues. The DNA for the CDR3 is TGTGCCAGCAGCTTATCCAGGGGGCGAACAGATACGCAGTATTTT. Its protein is CASSLSRGRTDTQYF.

Concerning this clone: Other DNA sequences in this specimen translate into the identical CDR3. The genes are TRBV27 and TRBJ1-5; a weak D match, TRBD1 (5 bases). The length of the CDR3 is 14 residues. Trimming pared 2 bases from V and 1 base from J, leaving 6 bases between. Germline V gene lookup returns CDR1 MNHEY and CDR2 SMNVEV (reference sequence). This CDR3 reads CASSLQGSNQPQHF. CDR3 DNA sequence: TGTGCCAGCAGTTTACAGGGAAGCAATCAGCCCCAGCATTTT.

The chain is built from TRBV19 and TRBJ1-1, with D possibly TRBD1 on 5 matching bases. V dropped 2 bases and J dropped 7 bases, with 11 bases sitting between them. The CDR3 extends over 13 amino acids. Germline-derived CDR1 and CDR2 are LNHDA and SQIVND (reference sequence). The CDR3 nucleotides read TGTGCCAGTAGTATACTAGGAGGGGTTGAAGCTTTCTTT. It codes for CASSILGGVEAFF.

As DNA, the CDR3 is TGCGCCAGCAGCCCAGGTGAGGGCTACGAGCAGTACTTC. Encoded protein: CASSPGEGYEQYF. The chain uses TRBV4-3 and TRBJ2-7; tentatively, D is TRBD2 (5 bases). CDR1 and CDR2 from the germline V gene are LGHNA and YSLEER. V shed 4 bases and J shed 3 bases, with 10 bases lying between them. The CDR3 is 13 amino acids.

CDR3 DNA sequence: TGTGCCAGCAGCTCCCCGACTAGCGGGGAGAGATATGGCACAGATACGCAGTATTTT. Translating gives CASSSPTSGERYGTDTQYF. The chain links TRBV7-9 to TRBJ2-3; TRBD2 matches 11 bases. From germline, CDR1 is SEHNR and CDR2 FQNEAQ (reference sequence). CDR3 size: 19 residues. V dropped 4 bases and J dropped 1; count of bases not matched to a gene: 13.

The DNA for the CDR3 is TGTGCCAGCAGTTTACTGGCGGTGAACACTGAAGCTTTCTTT. Protein product: CASSLLAVNTEAFF. The chain recombines TRBV27 with TRBJ1-1; D gene ambiguous. The CDR3 totals 14 residues. Trimming took off 2 bases at V and 0 bases at J, with 7 bases between the two ends. The germline gives CDR1 MNHEY, CDR2 SMNVEV (reference sequence).

The V gene is TRBV4-3, the J gene TRBJ2-5; the D is unclear. The CDR3 is 14 amino acids. Germline V gene data show CDR1 as LGHNA and CDR2 as YSLEER. Trimming took 3 bases from V and 5 from J, leaving 13 bases between them. This CDR3 is CASSQYWPQETQYF. The DNA for the CDR3 is TGCGCCAGCAGCCAGTATTGGCCACAGGAGACCCAGTACTTC.

V is TRBV6-5 and J is TRBJ1-5, with D uncertain. With 0 bases removed from V and 5 bases from J, the gap between germline ends came to 5 bases. Germline CDR1 is MNHEY and CDR2 is SVGAGI. The length of the CDR3 is 13 residues. The CDR3 sequence: CASSYSLDQPQHF. Here the CDR3 DNA reads TGTGCCAGCAGTTACTCTCTTGATCAGCCCCAGCATTTT.

J is TRBJ1-4 and V is TRBV6-6; D may be TRBD1 (5 bases). Trimming removed 6 bases at V and 3 bases at J, with 17 bases between. From germline, CDR1 is MNHNY and CDR2 SVGAGI (reference sequence). CDR3 length equals 16 residues. CDR3 nucleotides: TGTGCCAGCAGGACCAGGATGGGGCTGGCTAATGAAAAACTGTTTTTT. Protein sequence: CASRTRMGLANEKLFF.

This chain uses TRBV30 with TRBJ2-5, with 8 nucleotides matching TRBD1. The J call may be incorrect, as the DNA end agrees better with TRBJ2-7. Germline CDR1 GTSNPN, CDR2 SVGIG (reference sequence). The CDR3 is made up of 13 amino acids. CDR3 DNA: TGTGCCTGGACCGGACAGGGAGGCTACGAGCAGTACTTC. Its translation is CAWTGQGGYEQYF.

The gene calls are TRBV4-3 and TRBJ2-3; TRBD2 aligns across 9 bases. CDR3 length: 15 residues. Germline values: CDR1 LGHNA, CDR2 YSLEER. The V and J ends lost 1 base and 6 bases, in that order; junction bases with no gene match: 5. CDR3 region: CASSQGGGAGDTQYF. CDR3 nucleotide sequence: TGCGCCAGCAGCCAAGGCGGGGGGGCCGGGGATACGCAGTATTTT.

This sequence joins TRBV4-1 and TRBJ1-2, with 9 nucleotides matching TRBD1. There are 15 residues in the CDR3. V lost 4 bases to trimming and J lost 7 bases; unmatched junction nucleotides: 10. Germline V lookup: CDR1 MGHRA, CDR2 YSYEKL. CDR3 bases: TGCGCCAGCAGCCCTACCGACAGGGGGTTAGCTGGCTACACCTTC. This sequence encodes CASSPTDRGLAGYTF.

The rearrangement uses TRBV6-6 and TRBJ2-4, with TRBD2 matching 11 bases. V lost 11 bases to trimming and J lost 7 bases; unmatched junction nucleotides: 7. Germline V gene data show CDR1 as MNHNY and CDR2 as SVGAGI (reference sequence). This CDR3 region has 13 residues. The CDR3 DNA sequence: TGTGCCGTAAATAGCGGGGGGGCTAACATTCAGTACTTC. This encodes CAVNSGGANIQYF.

This clone showed up just a few times. The chain carries TRBV28 and TRBJ1-2; unclear D gene. CDR1 and CDR2 (germline): MDHEN, SYDVKM. Between the trimmed V and J ends, which lost 4 bases and 4 bases, there was a span of 10 bases. This CDR3 is 13 amino acids long. DNA of the CDR3: TGTGCCAGCAGTTACATAATTTCCTATGGCTACACCTTC. Encoded protein: CASSYIISYGYTF.

As concerns this clone: The identical CDR3 is also encoded by other nucleotide sequences in the sample. J is TRBJ2-7 and V is TRBV9; 8 bases map to TRBD1. CDR1 is SGDLS and CDR2 is YYNGEE in the germline V gene. The CDR3 spans 14 residues. The trim removed 4 bases at V and 4 bases at J, leaving 7 bases unmatched. The CDR3 here is CASSPGTGNYEQYF. CDR3 nucleotides: TGTGCCAGCAGCCCCGGGACAGGAAATTACGAGCAGTACTTC.

The count of this clone is one. V gene TRBV15 combines with J gene TRBJ2-1; 7 nucleotides match TRBD2. The CDR3 has 16 residues. Germline V gene sequence: CDR1 LNHNV, CDR2 YYDKDF (reference sequence). The trim removed 5 bases at V and 5 bases at J, leaving 12 bases unmatched. The CDR3 here is CATSGLRLAVNNEQFF. The DNA of the CDR3 is TGTGCCACCAGCGGGCTAAGACTAGCTGTGAACAATGAGCAGTTCTTC. Full variable domain (remainder filled in from reference TRBV15 and TRBJ2-1): DAMVIQNPRYQVTQFGKPVTLSCSQTLNHNVMYWYQQKSSQAPKLLFHYYDKDFNNEADTPDNFQSRRPNTSFCFLDIRSPGLGDTAMYLCATSGLRLAVNNEQFFGPGTRLTVL.

This chain uses TRBV7-9 with TRBJ2-7; the match to TRBD2 covers 12 bases. Germline V CDR1 and CDR2: SEHNR, FQNEAQ (reference sequence). This CDR3 contains 16 residues. V shed 4 bases, J shed 3 bases, and the junction held 7 bases outside the gene matches. DNA of the CDR3: TGTGCCAGCAGCTCGTCGACTAGCGGGAGATTCTACGAGCAGTACTTC. Protein product: CASSSSTSGRFYEQYF.

CDR3 amino acids: CAWSAPLSLAKNIQYF. DNA of the CDR3: TGTGCCTGGAGCGCCCCACTTTCCCTAGCCAAAAACATTCAGTACTTC. The V and J genes are TRBV30 and TRBJ2-4; D is ambiguous. The ends were cut back, 3 bases at V and 0 bases at J, with 15 bases in the middle. The CDR3 length is 16 residues. Germline V gives CDR1 GTSNPN, CDR2 SVGIG (reference sequence).

The V and J genes are TRBV7-3 and TRBJ2-7, with 10 bases that match TRBD2. The length of the CDR3 is 19 residues. Germline V gene data show CDR1 as SGHTA and CDR2 as FQGTGA. V lost 0 bases, J lost 0 bases, and 11 bases stayed unmatched. CDR3 residues: CASSLTILAGANSSYEQYF. The CDR3 nucleotides are TGTGCCAGCAGCTTAACGATCCTAGCGGGAGCCAATAGCTCCTACGAGCAGTACTTC.

The table lists this clone with a few counts. The V call is TRBV7-6, the J call TRBJ1-1; a possible D gene is TRBD1 (6 bases). V was shortened by 1 base and J by 0 bases, with 12 bases between the two germline ends. The CDR3 length is 16 residues. Germline CDR1 is SGHVS and CDR2 is FNYEAQ. CDR3 DNA: TGTGCCAGCAGCTTAGTGGGGGGGCTTGTGAACACTGAAGCTTTCTTT. It encodes CASSLVGGLVNTEAFF.